The 30 T cell receptor beta chains listed next were all sequenced from one sample in a study of blood T cell repertoires in COVID-19. Some clones are missing from TCRdb's copy, which holds only in-frame ones; the method was immunoSEQ multiplex PCR. The table shows around 200,000 clones, with 75% to 90% occurring only once. The sequencing sample was made of peripheral blood. All receptors derive from a human donor in a cohort sampled during active COVID-19.

This sequence joins TRBV27 and TRBJ2-3; TRBD1 matches at 8 bases. The V gene's germline CDR1 is MNHEY and CDR2 SMNVEV (reference sequence). V dropped 5 bases and J dropped 0; count of bases not matched to a gene: 13. The CDR3 has 18 residues. CDR3 nucleotides: TGTGCCAGCAGTAAAGGACAGGGTGTTTTAGCTAGCACAGATACGCAGTATTTT. This sequence encodes CASSKGQGVLASTDTQYF.

The chain is built from TRBV19 and TRBJ2-3, with 11 bases lining up with TRBD2. Per the germline V gene, CDR1 is LNHDA and CDR2 is SQIVND (reference sequence). The CDR3 has 16 residues. Trimming took 4 bases from V and 1 from J; bases not matched to a gene: 4. The CDR3: CASSRTGLAGTDTQYF. CDR3 coding DNA: TGTGCCAGTAGTAGAACGGGACTAGCGGGCACAGATACGCAGTATTTT.

The V call is TRBV2, the J call TRBJ2-5, with D hard to call. The germline V and J ends were trimmed by 4 bases and 7 bases, with 13 bases remaining between them. CDR1 SNHLY and CDR2 FYNNEI come from the germline V gene. CDR3 size: 13 residues. CDR3 nucleotides: TGTGCCAGCAGTGTCACTCTACTGTGGACCCAGTACTTC. This sequence encodes CASSVTLLWTQYF. Drawing the rest from reference TRBV2 and TRBJ2-5, the complete variable domain is EPEVTQTPSHQVTQMGQEVILRCVPISNHLYFYWYRQILGQKVEFLVSFYNNEISEKSEIFDDQFSVERPDGSNFTLKIRSTKLEDSAMYFCASSVTLLWTQYFGPGTRLLVL.

This clone appeared a single time. The chain uses TRBV5-1 and TRBJ2-6; D may be TRBD1 (6 bases). Germline lookup yields CDR1 SGHRS and CDR2 YFSETQ. V was clipped by 1 base and J by 0 bases, with 17 bases between them. The CDR3 runs 19 residues. As DNA, the CDR3 is TGCGCCAGCAGCTTGATGGTCAGGCCGACAGGCTCTGGGGCCAACGTCCTGACTTTC. The encoded protein is CASSLMVRPTGSGANVLTF.

V and J are TRBV2 and TRBJ1-5; 7 bases line up with TRBD1. CDR3 length equals 15 residues. V was pared by 5 bases and J by 3 bases, with 7 bases of the junction left unmatched. The germline V gene encodes CDR1 SNHLY and CDR2 FYNNEI. In DNA form, the CDR3 reads TGTGCCAGCAGTTTAGGACAGGCCACCAATCAGCCCCAGCATTTT. Its protein product is CASSLGQATNQPQHF.

This chain links TRBV6-1 with TRBJ1-2; D uncertain. This CDR3 region has 14 residues. Germline V gene sequence: CDR1 MNHNS, CDR2 SASEGT. V was cut by 3 bases and J by 2 bases, with 10 bases left in between. The CDR3 region has the DNA TGTGCCAGCAGTGAGTGGCAGTCGAACTATGGCTACACCTTC. This sequence encodes CASSEWQSNYGYTF.

The chain is built from TRBV9 and TRBJ2-1, with D unresolved. Germline CDR1 is SGDLS and CDR2 is YYNGEE. The V gene lost 4 bases and the J gene lost 3 bases, with 14 bases spanning the gap. The CDR3 sequence is 15 residues long. CDR3 region: CASSPELSIYNEQFF. The CDR3, as DNA: TGTGCCAGCAGCCCCGAGTTGAGCATCTACAATGAGCAGTTCTTC.

V and J are TRBV18 and TRBJ2-7; 13 nucleotides align to TRBD2. The ends lost 3 bases at V and 7 bases at J; junction bases unmatched: 12. The CDR3 totals 17 residues. Looked up from germline, CDR1 is KGHSH and CDR2 is LQKENI. In DNA form, the CDR3 reads TGTGCCAGCTCACCGGGACTAGGACTAGCGGGAGCCTGGGAGCAGTACTTC. This gives the protein CASSPGLGLAGAWEQYF.

V is TRBV19 and J is TRBJ2-7; D might be TRBD1 (5 bases). Trimming removed 2 bases from V and 1 base from J, with 9 bases in between. The CDR3 length is 14 residues. Germline assignment: CDR1 LNHDA and CDR2 SQIVND (reference sequence). The CDR3 region has the DNA TGTGCCAGTAGTATAAGCAGGGCTTCCTACGAGCAGTACTTC. It encodes CASSISRASYEQYF.

The chain recombines TRBV19 with TRBJ2-7, with 7 positions matching TRBD2. Losses at the gene ends were 3 bases for V and 2 bases for J; bases not matched to a gene: 7. This CDR3 has 15 residues. The germline gives CDR1 LNHDA, CDR2 SQIVND (reference sequence). The CDR3 loop reads CASSMGGSVAYEQYF. The CDR3 DNA is TGTGCCAGTAGTATGGGGGGGTCGGTGGCCTACGAGCAGTACTTC.

The chain recombines TRBV3-1 (or the pseudogene TRBV3-2) with TRBJ2-1; 12 bases fit TRBD2. V was pared by 2 bases and J by 10 bases, with 6 bases of the junction left unmatched. Germline V gene sequence: CDR1 LGHDT, CDR2 YNNKEL (reference sequence). The CDR3 has 15 residues. CDR3 region: CASSQLAGGPEEQFF. Written as DNA, the CDR3 is TGTGCCAGCAGCCAACTAGCGGGAGGGCCAGAGGAGCAGTTCTTC.

This sequence joins TRBV11-2 and TRBJ2-1; 8 bases line up with TRBD2. Germline assignment: CDR1 SGHAT and CDR2 FQNNGV. This CDR3 comprises 15 residues. Trimming at V came to 2 bases and at J to 2 bases, leaving 2 bases not matched to a gene. CDR3 DNA sequence: TGTGCCAGCAGCTTAACTAGCGGTCCCTACAATGAGCAGTTCTTC. The encoded protein is CASSLTSGPYNEQFF.

This rearrangement joins TRBV12-3 or TRBV12-4 to TRBJ2-7; a weak D match, TRBD1 (7 bases). The CDR3 totals 13 residues. V gave up 6 bases and J gave up 7 bases, with 16 bases separating them. DNA for the CDR3: TGTGCCAGCAGCTGGCAACAGGGGAGGGAGCAGTACTTC. Protein sequence: CASSWQQGREQYF.

This clone was picked up a small number of times. The V and J genes are TRBV6-1 and TRBJ1-6; D may be TRBD1 (6 bases). Trimming cost V 3 bases and J 8 bases, with 8 bases left between them. CDR3 length: 13 amino acids. CDR1 and CDR2 (germline): MNHNS, SASEGT. The CDR3: CASSDRGYSPLHF. As DNA, the CDR3 is TGTGCCAGCAGTGACAGGGGCTATTCACCCCTCCACTTT.

The gene calls are TRBV30 and TRBJ1-2; 7 bases fit TRBD1. CDR1 and CDR2 (germline): GTSNPN, SVGIG (reference sequence). The CDR3 length is 14 residues. V gave up 3 bases and J gave up 6 bases; unmatched junction bases: 10. In DNA, the CDR3 is TGTGCCTGGAGGGAAACAGGGGTGACGCATGGCTACACCTTC. It specifies CAWRETGVTHGYTF.

This clone was recorded a few times. This chain connects TRBV7-8 to TRBJ2-7; TRBD2 agrees at 11 bases. V lost 5 bases and J lost 4; bases outside the gene matches: 4. The CDR3 totals 14 residues. Germline CDR1 SGHVS, CDR2 FQNEAQ. CDR3 sequence reads: CASSVGLAGYEQYF. CDR3 nucleotides: TGTGCCAGCAGCGTTGGACTAGCGGGTTACGAGCAGTACTTC.

The V and J genes are TRBV18 and TRBJ2-7; 8 bases are shared with TRBD2. The CDR3 is 17 residues long. With V trimmed by 0 bases and J by 2 bases, 9 bases remained unmatched. CDR1 is KGHSH, CDR2 LQKENI, per germline. As DNA, the CDR3 is TGTGCCAGCTCACCACCGGCCCCGGGAGGGCGGACCTACGAGCAGTACTTC. Amino acid sequence: CASSPPAPGGRTYEQYF.

The chain is built from TRBV4-3 and TRBJ2-2, with TRBD2 matching over 13 bases. This CDR3 has 18 amino acids. The germline CDR1 and CDR2 sequences are LGHNA and YSLEER. V lost 4 bases to trimming and J lost 4 bases; unmatched junction nucleotides: 9. CDR3 sequence: CASSLTSGRALSTGELFF. In DNA form, the CDR3 reads TGCGCCAGCAGCCTAACTAGCGGGAGGGCCTTAAGCACCGGGGAGCTGTTTTTT.

The genes are TRBV5-5 and TRBJ1-2; no definite D call. The V end lost 0 bases, the J end lost 2 bases, and 17 bases lay between the germline ends. CDR1 and CDR2 from the germline V gene are SGHKS and YYEKEE (reference sequence). This CDR3 comprises 17 residues. The CDR3 region is CASSLERRQVGNYGYTF. The CDR3 DNA sequence: TGTGCCAGCAGCTTGGAAAGGCGTCAGGTTGGAAACTATGGCTACACCTTC.

The chain couples TRBV6-2 or TRBV6-3 to TRBJ2-7; 7 nucleotides align to TRBD2. The V segment lost 5 bases and the J segment 6 bases; nucleotides outside the gene matches: 10. Germline V gives CDR1 MNHEY, CDR2 SVGEGT. The CDR3 sequence is 14 residues long. The CDR3 DNA reads TGTGCCAGCAGTGTACTAGCGACTAGTCCCGAGCAGTACTTC. This codes for CASSVLATSPEQYF.

The chain combines TRBV27 with TRBJ2-7; 7 positions agree with TRBD2. This CDR3 has 11 amino acids. The V and J ends lost 9 bases and 2 bases, in that order; junction bases with no gene match: 1. Germline V CDR1 and CDR2: MNHEY, SMNVEV (reference sequence). CDR3 DNA: TGTGCCAGTGGACTAGCCTACGAGCAGTACTTC. Translated: CASGLAYEQYF.

The chain carries TRBV28 and TRBJ1-2; tentative D call: TRBD1 (6 bases). The CDR3 extends over 15 amino acids. Germline values: CDR1 MDHEN, CDR2 SYDVKM. Trimming stripped 3 bases from V and 1 base from J, with 12 bases between. CDR3 region: CASSLAGAGNYGYTF. CDR3 nucleotides: TGTGCCAGCAGTTTGGCGGGGGCCGGTAACTATGGCTACACCTTC.

This clone was detected a few times. The rearrangement links TRBV30 to TRBJ2-7; possibly TRBD2 for D (5 bases). The V end was cut by 4 bases, the J end by 3 bases, with 19 bases between. The germline V gene encodes CDR1 GTSNPN and CDR2 SVGIG (reference sequence). This CDR3 contains 15 residues. CDR3 in DNA: TGTGCCTGGACTCGACGAGGGTCTACCCTCTACGAGCAGTACTTC. Protein product: CAWTRRGSTLYEQYF.

This chain links TRBV5-1 with TRBJ2-3, with TRBD2 identical over 7 bases. Trimming at V came to 0 bases and at J to 6 bases, leaving 16 bases not matched to a gene. Germline CDR1 and CDR2: SGHRS and YFSETQ. This CDR3 spans 18 amino acids. CDR3 nucleotides: TGCGCCAGCAGCTTGGTGAGGTCTAGCGGAGAAAAGGGGGATACGCAGTATTTT. Translating gives CASSLVRSSGEKGDTQYF.

This clone has only a few counts. J is TRBJ2-7 and V is TRBV27; D uncertain. Trimming removed 4 bases from V and 0 bases from J, with 7 bases in between. The CDR3 covers 13 residues. Germline loops: CDR1 MNHEY, CDR2 SMNVEV (reference sequence). The CDR3 region has the DNA TGTGCCAGCAGTTACGGGTTCTCCTACGAGCAGTACTTC. Amino acid sequence: CASSYGFSYEQYF.

The chain recombines TRBV6-5 with TRBJ2-4; TRBD1 aligns across 8 bases. Germline values: CDR1 MNHEY, CDR2 SVGAGI. V gave up 8 bases and J gave up 8 bases; unmatched junction bases: 8. This CDR3 has 13 amino acids. The CDR3 loop is CASLRTGTDIQYF. The CDR3, as DNA: TGTGCCAGCTTACGGACAGGGACAGACATTCAGTACTTC.

This rearrangement joins TRBV7-9 to TRBJ1-4; 10 bases line up with TRBD1. The germline CDR1 and CDR2 sequences are SEHNR and FQNEAQ (reference sequence). The J segment lost 3 bases and the V segment lost 1 base, leaving 5 bases of the junction unmatched. The CDR3 spans 17 residues. This CDR3 reads CASSLGDRGRSNEKLFF. In nucleotides, the CDR3 is TGTGCCAGCAGCTTAGGTGACAGGGGGCGGTCTAATGAAAAACTGTTTTTT.

The rearrangement joins TRBV6-2 or TRBV6-3 to TRBJ2-6, with TRBD2 as a possible D gene (5 bases). V was clipped by 5 bases and J by 0 bases, with 17 bases between them. Germline-derived CDR1 and CDR2 are MNHEY and SVGEGT. This CDR3 region has 18 residues. In DNA, the CDR3 is TGTGCCAGCAGTGAGGGTCCCTCTCGAAGCTCTGGGGCCAACGTCCTGACTTTC. It translates to CASSEGPSRSSGANVLTF.

CDR3 DNA sequence: TGTGCCAGCTCACGAGGGACTCAAGATACGCAGTATTTT. As protein: CASSRGTQDTQYF. The rearrangement uses TRBV18 and TRBJ2-3; D might be TRBD2 (6 bases). V was cut by 4 bases and J by 5 bases, with 10 bases left in between. This CDR3 contains 13 residues. CDR1 KGHSH and CDR2 LQKENI come from the germline V gene.

The gene calls are TRBV6-2 or TRBV6-3 and TRBJ1-1; the D is unclear. CDR1 is MNHEY, CDR2 SVGEGT, per germline. This CDR3 region has 16 residues. V was cut by 0 bases and J by 0 bases, with 11 bases left in between. CDR3 sequence (DNA): TGTGCCAGCAGTTACTCCAGGCAGAGCATGAACACTGAAGCTTTCTTT. It is translated as CASSYSRQSMNTEAFF.